The sequence of this T cell receptor (beta chain) was determined in a study of T cell responses to AZD1222 COVID-19 vaccine. As for this clone: No antigen is known for it.

Clones were read by immunoSEQ multiplex PCR, and TCRdb kept only the in-frame ones, dropping some. The data contain 90,000 to 100,000 clones, less than 85% of them seen just once; the ten biggest clones take up 12% to 15%. The CDR3 extends over 16 amino acids. Germline V gene data show CDR1 as MNHEY and CDR2 as SVGEGT. The V end lost 2 bases, the J end lost 1 base, and 14 bases lay between the germline ends. Overall study findings and caveats: Spike-wide vaccine-associated CD4 TCRs dominated at 160-218 and 743-854. Every sample of the repertoires postdated the peak T cell response. Donors in the cohort were predominantly white British and more often female, and clonal diversity was possibly underestimated.

Analyses pooled second doses at about 4 or about 12 weeks. Material: peripheral blood, obtained 28 days after the second AZD1222 dose. The clonotype was recovered from an adult who received the AZD1222 COVID-19 vaccine. The chain uses TRBV6-2 or TRBV6-3 and TRBJ1-2, with D hard to call. In DNA form, the CDR3 reads TGTGCCAGCAGTTACCACACCCTCGGGAATAACTATGGCTACACCTTC. Translated: CASSYHTLGNNYGYTF.